The next 17 T cell receptor beta chains were all read from a single sample in a study of regulatory T cells in long-lasting Graves disease. Relying on iRepertoire HTBI primers and Arm-PCR of CDR3 regions, the team built TCR beta libraries. TCRdb analysed the multiplex PCR reads with MiXCR anew, one entry per CDR3 protein. Among 360,000 or so distinct CDR3 sequences listed, roughly 25% were seen once. Regarding time point: persistent/refractory GD, antithyroid drugs over 5 years with positive TRAb. The TCR library used RNA extracted from PBMCs. The sequencing used peripheral blood mononuclear cells (PBMCs), collected when the disease was refractory, from a patient treated with antithyroid drugs. These receptor sequences come from a woman in her forties with Graves disease.

This clonotype was recorded at least ten times. The chain is built from TRBV20-1 and TRBJ2-7; tentatively, D is TRBD1 or TRBD2 (5 bases each). The CDR3 totals 12 residues. V lost 0 bases and J 8 bases, leaving 11 bases between the germline ends. Germline-derived CDR1 and CDR2 are DFQATT and SNEGSKA (reference sequence). The CDR3 reads CSARDWDGKQYF. The CDR3 DNA reads TGCAGTGCTAGAGATTGGGACGGGAAGCAGTACTTC.

This clonotype has only a few counts. This chain connects TRBV7-9 to TRBJ2-2; 7 bases are shared with TRBD2. The CDR3 contains 16 residues. Germline CDR1 is SEHNR and CDR2 is FQNEAQ (reference sequence). V gave up 4 bases and J gave up 1 base; unmatched junction bases: 6. CDR3 region: CASSSRLAGNTGELFF. DNA for the CDR3: TGTGCCAGCAGCTCTAGACTAGCCGGGAACACCGGGGAGCTGTTTTTT.

This clonotype was detected only a few times. The rearrangement links TRBV6-1 to TRBJ1-1; D is possibly TRBD1 (5 bases). The CDR3 loop spans 13 amino acids. From germline, CDR1 is MNHNS and CDR2 SASEGT. With 6 bases removed from V and 6 bases from J, the gap between germline ends came to 14 bases. CDR3 bases: TGTGCCAGCAGACTACAGGTTGTCCCTGAAGCTTTCTTT. It specifies CASRLQVVPEAFF.

J is TRBJ2-7 and V is TRBV27, with D hard to call. CDR3 size: 13 residues. Per the germline V gene, CDR1 is MNHEY and CDR2 is SMNVEV (reference sequence). Deletions cut 6 bases from V and 3 bases from J, with 12 bases between. The CDR3 sequence is CASRHGPVYEQYF. CDR3 nucleotides: TGTGCCAGCAGACACGGACCCGTCTACGAGCAGTACTTC.

This clonotype was seen ten or more times. V is TRBV28 and J is TRBJ2-7, with TRBD1 matching 7 bases. CDR3 length: 15 residues. V lost 6 bases and J lost 7; bases outside the gene matches: 15. CDR1 MDHEN and CDR2 SYDVKM come from the germline V gene. The CDR3 DNA follows: TGTGCCAGCAGAGGGACAGTGTCCCCGTCTGTGGAGCAGTACTTC. Protein: CASRGTVSPSVEQYF.

This clonotype has a count of ten or more. The V and J genes are TRBV10-3 and TRBJ2-7, with a tentative D call TRBD2 (5 bases). Germline CDR1 ENHRY, CDR2 SYGVKD. The germline V and J ends were trimmed by 8 bases and 6 bases, with 17 bases remaining between them. The CDR3 runs 13 residues. CDR3 in DNA: TGTGCCATCTCCCGGGAACCACTATTCGAGCAGTACTTC. Its protein product is CAISREPLFEQYF.

Worth noting for this clonotype: Being one base from a much bigger clone, this may be a read error. The chain uses TRBV3-1 and TRBJ2-7, with D possibly TRBD2 on 6 matching bases. V lost 4 bases and J 4 bases, leaving 11 bases between the germline ends. The germline V gene has CDR1 LGHDT and CDR2 YNNKEL (reference sequence). The length of the CDR3 is 13 residues. CDR3 in amino acids: CASSRGATYEQYF. CDR3 nucleotides: TGTGCCAGCAGCCGCGGGGCTACTTACGAGCAGTACTTC.

In this sample, this clonotype turned up many times. The chain is built from TRBV12-3 or TRBV12-4 and TRBJ2-5; no firm D call. V lost 6 bases and J lost 1, with 9 bases in between. The CDR3 has 13 amino acids. The CDR3 DNA reads TGTGCCAGCAGCCCTGACCGCCAAGAGACCCAGTACTTC. This translates into CASSPDRQETQYF.

The chain uses TRBV19 and TRBJ2-4; D unclear. The V end was cut by 0 bases, the J end by 7 bases, with 13 bases between. From germline, CDR1 is LNHDA and CDR2 SQIVND (reference sequence). This CDR3 contains 15 residues. CDR3 coding DNA: TGTGCCAGTAGTATAGATGGGAAGGGTCGGAACATTCAGTACTTC. Its translation is CASSIDGKGRNIQYF.

The chain recombines TRBV18 with TRBJ1-5; 10 nucleotides match TRBD1. CDR1 is KGHSH and CDR2 is LQKENI in the germline V gene. The CDR3 runs to 16 residues. Trimming took 3 bases from V and 7 from J; bases not matched to a gene: 9. CDR3 bases: TGTGCCAGCTCACCCCCCGGGACAGGGGTGGGACAGCCCCAGCATTTT. Translated: CASSPPGTGVGQPQHF.

This clonotype was seen more than once but under ten times. The J gene is TRBJ2-5, the V gene TRBV7-9; 8 bases fit TRBD2. The trim removed 4 bases at V and 5 bases at J, leaving 6 bases unmatched. Germline loops: CDR1 SEHNR, CDR2 FQNEAQ (reference sequence). CDR3 size: 14 residues. The CDR3 spells CASSSGLVRETQYF. The CDR3 bases are TGTGCCAGCAGCTCGGGACTAGTCAGGGAGACCCAGTACTTC. The variable domain in full, with the rest retrieved from reference TRBV7-9 and TRBJ2-5, is DTGVSQNPRHKITKRGQNVTFRCDPISEHNRLYWYRQTLGQGPEFLTYFQNEAQLEKSRLLSDRFSAERPKGSFSTLEIQRTEQGDSAMYLCASSSGLVRETQYFGPGTRLLVL.

Turning to this clonotype: One base separates it from a far larger clone, so it is likely a read error. For the CDR3, the DNA is TGTGCCAGCAGTTTATCGAGCCTCGAGCAGTTCTTC. This translates into CASSLSSLEQFF. The rearrangement joins TRBV28 to TRBJ2-1; D remains unclear. This CDR3 spans 12 amino acids. Trimming removed 1 base from V and 10 bases from J, with 8 bases in between. Per germline, CDR1 MDHEN and CDR2 SYDVKM.

This clonotype was observed at least ten times. The genes are TRBV24-1 and TRBJ1-1; D call uncertain. Germline CDR1 KGHDR, CDR2 SFDVKD. Trimming removed 0 bases at V and 11 bases at J, with 9 bases between. CDR3 length: 12 amino acids. Here the CDR3 DNA reads TGTGCCACCAGTGATTTGGGGAGGGTCGCTTTCTTT. It is translated as CATSDLGRVAFF.

The V gene is TRBV30, the J gene TRBJ2-2; no firm D call. Trimming removed 3 bases from V and 1 base from J, with 15 bases in between. The CDR3 consists of 16 residues. Germline V gene lookup returns CDR1 GTSNPN and CDR2 SVGIG (reference sequence). This CDR3 reads CAWRKGPSMNTGELFF. The CDR3, as DNA: TGTGCCTGGAGAAAGGGCCCCTCTATGAACACCGGGGAGCTGTTTTTT.

In its sample, this clonotype was seen many times. CDR3 sequence reads: CASSLSGFENQPQHF. CDR3 nucleotides: TGTGCCAGCAGTTTATCTGGGTTCGAGAATCAGCCCCAGCATTTT. The chain has TRBV12-3 or TRBV12-4 and TRBJ1-5; D gene unclear. V lost 2 bases to trimming and J lost 4 bases, with 12 bases between them. The CDR3 extends over 15 amino acids.

This clonotype came up a few times. The chain's CDR3 is CASSLAGAQADTQYF. CDR3 sequence (DNA): TGTGCCAGCAGTCTAGCGGGAGCTCAAGCAGATACGCAGTATTTT. The chain carries TRBV2 and TRBJ2-3, with 10 bases lining up with TRBD2. CDR1 and CDR2 (germline): SNHLY, FYNNEI. The CDR3 is 15 amino acids. V was clipped by 5 bases and J by 4 bases; unmatched bases: 6.

Points on this clonotype: This could be a read error, since a much larger clone is one nucleotide away. The chain joins TRBV6-2 or TRBV6-3 to TRBJ2-7, with 8 bases aligning to TRBD2. CDR1 MNHEY and CDR2 SVGEGT come from the germline V gene. The CDR3 has 16 amino acids. CDR3 in amino acids: CASRHSIGLADYERYF. In nucleotides, the CDR3 is TGTGCCAGCAGGCACTCGATAGGACTAGCCGATTACGAGCGGTACTTC.